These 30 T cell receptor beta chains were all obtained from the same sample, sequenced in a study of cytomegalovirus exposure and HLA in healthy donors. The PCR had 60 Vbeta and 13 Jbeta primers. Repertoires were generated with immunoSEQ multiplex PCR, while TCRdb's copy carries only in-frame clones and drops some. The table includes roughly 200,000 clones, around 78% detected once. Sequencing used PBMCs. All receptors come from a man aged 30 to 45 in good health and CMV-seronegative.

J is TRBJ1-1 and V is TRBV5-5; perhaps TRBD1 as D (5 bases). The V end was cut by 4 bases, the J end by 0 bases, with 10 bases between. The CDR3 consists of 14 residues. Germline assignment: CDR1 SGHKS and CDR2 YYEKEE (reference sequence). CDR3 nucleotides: TGTGCCAGCAGCGGAACGACAGTGAACACTGAAGCTTTCTTT. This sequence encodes CASSGTTVNTEAFF. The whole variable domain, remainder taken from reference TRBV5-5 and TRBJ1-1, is DAGVTQSPTHLIKTRGQQVTLRCSPISGHKSVSWYQQVLGQGPQFIFQYYEKEERGRGNFPDRFSARQFPNYSSELNVNALLLGDSALYLCASSGTTVNTEAFFGQGTRLTVV.

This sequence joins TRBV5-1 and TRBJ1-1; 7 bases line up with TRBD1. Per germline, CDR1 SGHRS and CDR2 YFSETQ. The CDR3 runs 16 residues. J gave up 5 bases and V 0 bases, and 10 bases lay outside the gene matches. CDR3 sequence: CASSLGSTGLSTEAFF. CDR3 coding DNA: TGCGCCAGCAGCTTGGGATCGACAGGGCTTTCGACTGAAGCTTTCTTT.

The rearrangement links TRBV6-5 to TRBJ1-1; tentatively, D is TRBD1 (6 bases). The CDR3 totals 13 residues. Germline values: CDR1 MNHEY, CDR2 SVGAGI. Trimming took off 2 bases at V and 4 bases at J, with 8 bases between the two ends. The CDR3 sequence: CASSYGGPTEAFF. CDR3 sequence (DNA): TGTGCCAGCAGTTACGGGGGCCCCACTGAAGCTTTCTTT.

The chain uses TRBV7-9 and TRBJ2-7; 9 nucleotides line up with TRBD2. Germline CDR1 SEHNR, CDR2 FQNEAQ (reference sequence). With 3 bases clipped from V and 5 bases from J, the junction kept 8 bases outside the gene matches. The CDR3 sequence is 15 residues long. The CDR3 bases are TGTGCCAGCAGCTTCTCTGGCGGGAGGGCCGACGAGCAGTACTTC. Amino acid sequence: CASSFSGGRADEQYF.

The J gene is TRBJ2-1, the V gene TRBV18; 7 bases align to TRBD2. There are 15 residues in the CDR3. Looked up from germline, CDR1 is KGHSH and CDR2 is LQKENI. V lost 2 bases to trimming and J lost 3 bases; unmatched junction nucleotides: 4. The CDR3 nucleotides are TGTGCCAGCTCACCATCCAGCGGGGTCTACAATGAGCAGTTCTTC. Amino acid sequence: CASSPSSGVYNEQFF.

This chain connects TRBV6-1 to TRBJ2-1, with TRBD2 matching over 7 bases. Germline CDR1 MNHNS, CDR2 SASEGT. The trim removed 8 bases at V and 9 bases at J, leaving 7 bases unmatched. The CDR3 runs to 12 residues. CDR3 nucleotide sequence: TGTGCCAGCGGGGGGAGGGGCGGTGAGCAGTTCTTC. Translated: CASGGRGGEQFF.

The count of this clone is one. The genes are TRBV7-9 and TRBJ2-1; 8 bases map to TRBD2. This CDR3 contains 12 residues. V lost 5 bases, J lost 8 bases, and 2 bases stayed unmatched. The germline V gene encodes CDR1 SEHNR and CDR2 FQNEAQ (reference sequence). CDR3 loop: CASSQREHEQFF. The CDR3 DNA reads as TGTGCCAGCAGCCAGCGGGAGCATGAGCAGTTCTTC.

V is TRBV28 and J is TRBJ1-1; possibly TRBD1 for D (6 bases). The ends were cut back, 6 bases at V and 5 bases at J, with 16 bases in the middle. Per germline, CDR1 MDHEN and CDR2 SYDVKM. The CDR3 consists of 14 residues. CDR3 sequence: CASSVTGHVTEAFF. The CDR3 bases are TGTGCCAGCAGCGTGACAGGACATGTTACTGAAGCTTTCTTT.

CDR3 amino acids: CASSLTGLNYGYTF. In nucleotides, the CDR3 is TGTGCCAGCAGCTTAACAGGGCTAAACTATGGCTACACCTTC. The chain recombines TRBV11-2 with TRBJ1-2, with D maybe TRBD1 (6 bases). Trimming took off 2 bases at V and 2 bases at J, with 9 bases between the two ends. This CDR3 has 14 residues. Germline-derived CDR1 and CDR2 are SGHAT and FQNNGV.

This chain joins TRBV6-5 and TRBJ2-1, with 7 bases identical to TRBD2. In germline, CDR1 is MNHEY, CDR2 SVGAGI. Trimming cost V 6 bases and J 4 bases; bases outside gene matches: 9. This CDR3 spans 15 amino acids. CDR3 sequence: CASRGDYSVYNEQFF. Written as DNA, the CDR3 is TGTGCCAGCAGGGGGGACTACTCGGTATACAATGAGCAGTTCTTC.

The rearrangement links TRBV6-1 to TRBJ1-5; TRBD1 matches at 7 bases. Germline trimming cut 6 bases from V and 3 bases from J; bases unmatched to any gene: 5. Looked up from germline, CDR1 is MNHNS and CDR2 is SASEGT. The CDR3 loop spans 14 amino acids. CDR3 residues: CASRSTGSNQPQHF. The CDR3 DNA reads TGTGCCAGCAGATCGACAGGGTCCAATCAGCCCCAGCATTTT.

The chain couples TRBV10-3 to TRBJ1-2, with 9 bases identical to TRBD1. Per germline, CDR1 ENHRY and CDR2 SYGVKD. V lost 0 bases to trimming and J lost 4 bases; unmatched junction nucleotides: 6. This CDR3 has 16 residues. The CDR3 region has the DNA TGTGCCATCAGTGAGTCGGACAGGGGAAAGATCTATGGCTACACCTTC. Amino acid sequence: CAISESDRGKIYGYTF.

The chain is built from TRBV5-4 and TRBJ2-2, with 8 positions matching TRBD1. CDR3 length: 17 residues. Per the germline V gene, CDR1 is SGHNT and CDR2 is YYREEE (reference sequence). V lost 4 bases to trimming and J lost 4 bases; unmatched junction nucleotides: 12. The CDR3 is CASSPPRTGPTTGELFF. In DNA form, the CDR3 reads TGTGCCAGCAGCCCCCCCCGGACAGGGCCGACCACCGGGGAGCTGTTTTTT.

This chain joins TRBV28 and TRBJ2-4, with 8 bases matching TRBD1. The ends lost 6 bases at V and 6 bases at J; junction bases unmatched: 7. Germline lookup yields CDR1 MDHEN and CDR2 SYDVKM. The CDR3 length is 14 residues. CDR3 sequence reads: CASRPGQGINIQYF. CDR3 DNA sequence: TGTGCCAGCAGACCAGGACAGGGAATAAACATTCAGTACTTC.

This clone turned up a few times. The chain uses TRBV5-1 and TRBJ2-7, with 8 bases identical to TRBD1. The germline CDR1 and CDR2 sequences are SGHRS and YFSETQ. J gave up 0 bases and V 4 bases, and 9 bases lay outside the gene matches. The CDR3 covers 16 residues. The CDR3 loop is CASSLGFGTGSYEQYF. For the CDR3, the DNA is TGCGCCAGCAGCCTGGGATTTGGGACAGGCTCCTACGAGCAGTACTTC.

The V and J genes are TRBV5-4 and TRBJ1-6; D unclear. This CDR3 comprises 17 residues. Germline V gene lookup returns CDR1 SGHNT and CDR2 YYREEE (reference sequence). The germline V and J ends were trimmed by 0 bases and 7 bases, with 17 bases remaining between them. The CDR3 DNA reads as TGTGCCAGCAGCTTGGTTAGAGCGGTGACCTTAAATTCACCCCTCCACTTT. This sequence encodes CASSLVRAVTLNSPLHF.

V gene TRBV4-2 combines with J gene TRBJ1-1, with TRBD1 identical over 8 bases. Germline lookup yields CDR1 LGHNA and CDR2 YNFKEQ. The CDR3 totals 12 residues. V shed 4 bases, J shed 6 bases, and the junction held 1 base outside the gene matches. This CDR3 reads CASSLGQAEAFF. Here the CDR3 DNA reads TGTGCCAGCAGCCTGGGACAGGCTGAAGCTTTCTTT.

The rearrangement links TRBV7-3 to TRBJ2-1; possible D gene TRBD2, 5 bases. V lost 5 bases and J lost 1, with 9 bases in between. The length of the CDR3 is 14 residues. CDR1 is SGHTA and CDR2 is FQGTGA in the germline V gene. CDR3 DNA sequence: TGTGCCAGCAGCCCGACGGGGTCCTACAATGAGCAGTTCTTC. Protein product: CASSPTGSYNEQFF.

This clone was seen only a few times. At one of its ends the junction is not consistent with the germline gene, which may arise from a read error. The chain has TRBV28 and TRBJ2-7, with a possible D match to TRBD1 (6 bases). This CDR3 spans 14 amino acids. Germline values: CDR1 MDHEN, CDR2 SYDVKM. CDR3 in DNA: TGTGCCAGCAGTCCCCGGGACATTTCCTTCGAGCAGTACTTC. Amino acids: CASSPRDISFEQYF.

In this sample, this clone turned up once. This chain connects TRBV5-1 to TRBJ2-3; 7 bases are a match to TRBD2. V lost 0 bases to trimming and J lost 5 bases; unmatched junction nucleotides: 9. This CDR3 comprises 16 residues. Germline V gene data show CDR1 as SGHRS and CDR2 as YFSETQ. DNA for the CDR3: TGCGCCAGCAGCTTGGCTGCTAGCGGAACTAAAGATACGCAGTATTTT. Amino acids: CASSLAASGTKDTQYF.

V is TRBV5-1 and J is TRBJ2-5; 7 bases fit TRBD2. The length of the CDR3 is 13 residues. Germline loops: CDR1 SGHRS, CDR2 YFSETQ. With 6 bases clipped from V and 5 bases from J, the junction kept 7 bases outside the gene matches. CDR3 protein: CASTGAGKETQYF. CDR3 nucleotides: TGCGCCAGCACGGGAGCGGGAAAGGAGACCCAGTACTTC.

For the CDR3, the DNA is TGCGCCAGCAGCTTCGTGGGTGGACAGGCGGGCTATGGCTACACCTTC. It codes for CASSFVGGQAGYGYTF. The chain carries TRBV5-1 and TRBJ1-2; 7 bases line up with TRBD1. This CDR3 comprises 16 residues. Unmatched junction bases numbered 11, after V lost 2 bases and J lost 4 bases. CDR1 is SGHRS, CDR2 YFSETQ, per germline.

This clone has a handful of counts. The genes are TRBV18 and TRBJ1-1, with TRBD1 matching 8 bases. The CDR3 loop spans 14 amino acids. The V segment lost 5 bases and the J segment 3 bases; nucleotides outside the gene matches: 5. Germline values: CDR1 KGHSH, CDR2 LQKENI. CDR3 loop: CASSAKQGDTEAFF. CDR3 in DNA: TGTGCCAGCTCAGCCAAACAGGGGGACACTGAAGCTTTCTTT.

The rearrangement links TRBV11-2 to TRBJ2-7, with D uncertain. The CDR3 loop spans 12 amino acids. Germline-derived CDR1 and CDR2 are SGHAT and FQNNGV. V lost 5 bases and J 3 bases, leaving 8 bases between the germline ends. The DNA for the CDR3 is TGTGCCAGCAGCCCTCCGGGCTACGAGCAGTACTTC. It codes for CASSPPGYEQYF.

The chain's CDR3 is CASSPPGTGDTGELFF. The CDR3 coding sequence is TGTGCCAGCAGCCCCCCCGGGACAGGGGACACCGGGGAGCTGTTTTTT. The chain couples TRBV7-3 to TRBJ2-2; 10 bases line up with TRBD1. V shed 5 bases, J shed 3 bases, and the junction held 6 bases outside the gene matches. Germline loops: CDR1 SGHTA, CDR2 FQGTGA. CDR3 length: 16 residues.

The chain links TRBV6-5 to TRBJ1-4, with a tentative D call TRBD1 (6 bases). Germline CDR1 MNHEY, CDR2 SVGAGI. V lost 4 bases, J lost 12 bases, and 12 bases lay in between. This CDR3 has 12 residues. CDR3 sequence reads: CASSLGGLELFF. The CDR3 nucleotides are TGTGCCAGCAGTTTGGGGGGGCTGGAACTGTTTTTT.

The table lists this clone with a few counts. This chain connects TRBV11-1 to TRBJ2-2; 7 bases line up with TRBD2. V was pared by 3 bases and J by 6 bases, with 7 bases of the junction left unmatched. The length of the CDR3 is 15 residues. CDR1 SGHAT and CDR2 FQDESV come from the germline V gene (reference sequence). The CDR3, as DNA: TGTGCCAGCAGCTTTTGGCGGGAGAATTCCGGGGAGCTGTTTTTT. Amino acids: CASSFWRENSGELFF.

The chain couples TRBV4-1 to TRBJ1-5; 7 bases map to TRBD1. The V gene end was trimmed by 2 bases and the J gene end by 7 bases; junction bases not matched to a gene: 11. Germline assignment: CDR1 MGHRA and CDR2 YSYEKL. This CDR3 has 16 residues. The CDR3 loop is CASSQHFSRGVQPQHF. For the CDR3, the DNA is TGCGCCAGCAGCCAACATTTCAGCAGGGGGGTCCAGCCCCAGCATTTT.

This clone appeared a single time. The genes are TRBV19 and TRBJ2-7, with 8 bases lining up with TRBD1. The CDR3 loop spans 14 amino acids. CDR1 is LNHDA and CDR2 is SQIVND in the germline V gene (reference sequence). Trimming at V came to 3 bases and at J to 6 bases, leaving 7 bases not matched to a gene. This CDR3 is CASSIRTGRAEQYF. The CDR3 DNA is TGTGCCAGTAGTATCCGGACAGGGCGGGCCGAGCAGTACTTC.

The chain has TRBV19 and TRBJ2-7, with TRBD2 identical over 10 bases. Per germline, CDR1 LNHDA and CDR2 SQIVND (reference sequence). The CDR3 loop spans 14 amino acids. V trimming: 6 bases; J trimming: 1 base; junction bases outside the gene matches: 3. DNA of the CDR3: TGTGCCAGTAGACCGGGACTAGCGTCCTACGAGCAGTACTTC. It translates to CASRPGLASYEQYF.